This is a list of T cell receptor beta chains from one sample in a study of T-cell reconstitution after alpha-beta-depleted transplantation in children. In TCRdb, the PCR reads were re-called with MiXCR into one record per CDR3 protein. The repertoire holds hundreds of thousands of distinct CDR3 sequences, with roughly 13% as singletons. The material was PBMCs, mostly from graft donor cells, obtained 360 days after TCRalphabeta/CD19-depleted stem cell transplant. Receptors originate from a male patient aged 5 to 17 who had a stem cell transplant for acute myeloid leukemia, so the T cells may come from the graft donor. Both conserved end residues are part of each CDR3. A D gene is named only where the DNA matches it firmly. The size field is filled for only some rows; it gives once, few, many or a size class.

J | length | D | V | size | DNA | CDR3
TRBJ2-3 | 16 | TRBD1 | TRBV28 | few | TGTGCCAGCAGCTGGGGCCCGGGACAGGGAATGAGGACGCAGTATTTT | CASSWGPGQGMRTQYF
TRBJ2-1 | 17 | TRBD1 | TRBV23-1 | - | TGCGCCAGCAGTCAATCGGAGGACAGGGGGTCCCACAATGAGCAGTTCTTC | CASSQSEDRGSHNEQFF
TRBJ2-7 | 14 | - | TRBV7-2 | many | TGTGCCAGCAGCTTAGGATATCTGATTTACGAGCAGTACTTC | CASSLGYLIYEQYF
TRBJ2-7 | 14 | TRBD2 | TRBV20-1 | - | TGCAGTGCTAGGATAGCGGGAGCGCGCTACGAGCAGTACTTC | CSARIAGARYEQYF
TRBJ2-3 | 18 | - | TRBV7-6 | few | TGTGCCAGCAGCTTACGTGGGAGGCGGCTTCTCAGCACAGATACGCAGTATTTT | CASSLRGRRLLSTDTQYF
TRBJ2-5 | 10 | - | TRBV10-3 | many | TGTGCCATCGGGGGAGAGACCCAGTACTTC | CAIGGETQYF
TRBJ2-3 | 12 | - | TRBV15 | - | TGTGCCACCAGCAGAGCGCCAGATACGCAGTATTTT | CATSRAPDTQYF
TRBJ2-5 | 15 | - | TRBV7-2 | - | TGTGCCAGCAGCTTAGCGCTTAGCAGGGAAGAGACCCAGTACTTC | CASSLALSREETQYF
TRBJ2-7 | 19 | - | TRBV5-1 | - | TGCGCCAGCAGCTTGGCCCCAGGGAAATCTGGGGGGGCCTCCTACGAGCAGTACTTC | CASSLAPGKSGGASYEQYF
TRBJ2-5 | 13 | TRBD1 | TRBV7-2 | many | TGTGCCAGCACCGAGACAGGGAAGGAGACCCAGTACTTC | CASTETGKETQYF
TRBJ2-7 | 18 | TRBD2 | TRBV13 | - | TGTGCCAGCAGCCGGGTCATTCGGAGCGGGAGTCCCTCCTACGAGCAGTACTTC | CASSRVIRSGSPSYEQYF
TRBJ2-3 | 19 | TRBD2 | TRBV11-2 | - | TGTGCCAGCAGCGCCCCGACTAGCGGGAGATATTATAGCACAGATACGCAGTATTTT | CASSAPTSGRYYSTDTQYF
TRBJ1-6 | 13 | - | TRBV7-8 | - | TGTGCCAGCAGCCCAATAGCTAACTCACCCCTCCACTTT | CASSPIANSPLHF
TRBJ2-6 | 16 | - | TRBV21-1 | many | TGTGCCAGCGCGGGACATCCTGTAGACGGGGCCAACGTCCTGACTTTC | CASAGHPVDGANVLTF
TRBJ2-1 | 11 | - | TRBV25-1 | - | TGTGCCAGCTGGGGGCCACATGAGCAGTTCTTC | CASWGPHEQFF
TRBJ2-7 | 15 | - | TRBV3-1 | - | TGTGCCAGCAGCCAGGGCGGGGACTCTACCTACGAGCAGTACTTC | CASSQGGDSTYEQYF
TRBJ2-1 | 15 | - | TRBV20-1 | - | TGCAGTGCTAGACTCCCGGGACTCTACCCATGGGAGCAGTTCTTC | CSARLPGLYPWEQFF
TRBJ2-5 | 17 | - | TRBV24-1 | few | TGTGCCACCAGTGATTACTCGACCGTATCACCGCAAGAGACCCAGTACTTC | CATSDYSTVSPQETQYF
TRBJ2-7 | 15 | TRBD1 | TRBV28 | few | TGTGCCAGCATTCAACTCGGACAGGGGAATTACGAGCAGTACTTC | CASIQLGQGNYEQYF
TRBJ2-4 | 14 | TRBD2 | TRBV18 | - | TGTGCCAGCTCCCCTCCTAGCGGCGTAAACATTCAGTACTTC | CASSPPSGVNIQYF
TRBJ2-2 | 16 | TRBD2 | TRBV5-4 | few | TGTGCCAGCAGCCCCCGACTAGCGGGAGACAGCGGGGAGCTGTTTTTT | CASSPRLAGDSGELFF
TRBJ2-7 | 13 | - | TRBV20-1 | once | TGCAGTGCCGCAGATGGGATTTCCTACGAGCAGTACTTC | CSAADGISYEQYF
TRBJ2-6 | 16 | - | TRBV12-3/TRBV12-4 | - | TGTGCCAGCACTCTACAGGTTAACTCTGGGGCCAACGTCCTGACTTTC | CASTLQVNSGANVLTF
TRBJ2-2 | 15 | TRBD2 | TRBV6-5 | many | TGTGCCAGCAGTTACGGACTAGCGGGGGCCGGGGAGCTGTTTTTT | CASSYGLAGAGELFF
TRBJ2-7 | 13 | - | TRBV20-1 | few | TGCAGTGCTAGGTTCTGGGGGTCCCGCGAGCAGTACTTC | CSARFWGSREQYF
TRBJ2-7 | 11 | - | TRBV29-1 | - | TGCAGCGGCTCCTCAGTCGGCGAGCAGTACTTC | CSGSSVGEQYF
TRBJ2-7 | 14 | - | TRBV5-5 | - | TGTGCCAGCAGCTTGGAGTTTAGGGTCTACGAGCAGTACTTC | CASSLEFRVYEQYF
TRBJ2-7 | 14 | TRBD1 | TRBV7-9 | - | TGTGCCAGCAGCCCGAACAGGGGAGTGTACGAGCAGTACTTC | CASSPNRGVYEQYF
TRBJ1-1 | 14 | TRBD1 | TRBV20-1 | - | TGCAGTGCGAAGGCGGACAGGGGGGTTCCTGAAGCTTTCTTT | CSAKADRGVPEAFF
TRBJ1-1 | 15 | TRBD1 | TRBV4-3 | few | TGCGCCAGCAGCCAAGCGGGGACAGGCTACACTGAAGCTTTCTTT | CASSQAGTGYTEAFF
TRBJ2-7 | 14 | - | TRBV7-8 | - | TGTGCCAGCAGCTTAGCTATCCCCCCCTACGAGCAGTACTTC | CASSLAIPPYEQYF
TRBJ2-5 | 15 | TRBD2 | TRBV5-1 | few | TGCGCCAGCAGCATACTAGCGCCTACACAAGAGACCCAGTACTTC | CASSILAPTQETQYF
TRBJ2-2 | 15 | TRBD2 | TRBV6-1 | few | TGTGCCAGCAGTGCGCCGGGACTAGCAGTCGGGGAGCTGTTTTTT | CASSAPGLAVGELFF
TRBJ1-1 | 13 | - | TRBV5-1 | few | TGCGCCAGCAGCTTGGGGACAGTAACTGAAGCTTTCTTT | CASSLGTVTEAFF
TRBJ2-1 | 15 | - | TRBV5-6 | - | TGTGCCAGCAGCGCCAAGACTAGAGTGGGCAATGAGCAGTTCTTC | CASSAKTRVGNEQFF
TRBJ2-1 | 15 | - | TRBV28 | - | TGTGCCAGCAGTTCCCTAGCCCCGGTAGTCAATGAGCAGTTCTTC | CASSSLAPVVNEQFF
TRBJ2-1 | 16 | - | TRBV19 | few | TGTGCCAGTAGTATGTGGACTATAAGCCGGGACAATGAGCAGTTCTTC | CASSMWTISRDNEQFF
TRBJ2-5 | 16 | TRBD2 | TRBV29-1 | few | TGCAGCGTTGCATGGACTAGCGGGTCCCCACAAGAGACCCAGTACTTC | CSVAWTSGSPQETQYF
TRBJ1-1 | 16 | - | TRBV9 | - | TGTGCCAGCAGCAGCGGACGGGGCAGAGTGAACACTGAAGCTTTCTTT | CASSSGRGRVNTEAFF
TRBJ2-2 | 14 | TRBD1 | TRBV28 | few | TGTGCCAGCAGTTTACAGGGGGCGTCCGGGGAGCTGTTTTTT | CASSLQGASGELFF
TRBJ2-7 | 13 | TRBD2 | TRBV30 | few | TGTGCCTGGAGGCCACGGGGGGTCTACGAGCAGTACTTC | CAWRPRGVYEQYF
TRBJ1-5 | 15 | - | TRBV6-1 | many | TGTGCCAGCAGACCTACCCACAGTTCCAATCAGCCCCAGCATTTT | CASRPTHSSNQPQHF
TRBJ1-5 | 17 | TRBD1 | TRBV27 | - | TGTGCTAACAGTTTATCTTTTTCGACAGGGGGATGGCAGCCCCAGCATTTT | CANSLSFSTGGWQPQHF
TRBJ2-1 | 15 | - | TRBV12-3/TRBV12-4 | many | TGTGCCAGCAGTGGACCGGGACGGGGCTACAATGAGCAGTTCTTC | CASSGPGRGYNEQFF
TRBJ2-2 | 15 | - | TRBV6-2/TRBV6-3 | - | TGTGCCAGCAGTTACGGGACTTCAAACACCGGGGAGCTGTTTTTT | CASSYGTSNTGELFF
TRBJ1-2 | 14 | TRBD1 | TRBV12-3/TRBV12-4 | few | TGTGCCAGCAGTTTAATGACAGGGGCCTATGGCTACACCTTC | CASSLMTGAYGYTF
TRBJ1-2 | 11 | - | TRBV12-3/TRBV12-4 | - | TGTGCCAGCAGTAGCCGCCGCGGCTACACCTTC | CASSSRRGYTF
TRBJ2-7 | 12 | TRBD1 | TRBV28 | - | TGTGCCAGCACAGGACAGGTCTACGAGCAGTACTTC | CASTGQVYEQYF
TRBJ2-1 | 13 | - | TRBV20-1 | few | TGCAGTGCTAGAGGAGACAAGTACAATGAGCAGTTCTTC | CSARGDKYNEQFF
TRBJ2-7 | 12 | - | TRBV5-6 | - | TGTGCCAGCAGCTTCGGCAGCCGGGAGCAGTACTTC | CASSFGSREQYF
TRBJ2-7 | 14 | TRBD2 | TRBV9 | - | TGTGCCAGCAGCGGTGGCGGGAGAATAAACGAGCAGTACTTC | CASSGGGRINEQYF
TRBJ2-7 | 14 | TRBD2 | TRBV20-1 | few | TGCAGTCCCCAACGGGGACTAAGCCCCAGCGAGCAGTACTTC | CSPQRGLSPSEQYF
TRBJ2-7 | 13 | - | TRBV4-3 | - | TGCGCCAGCAGCCGAGGGGCGGCCTACGAGCAGTACTTC | CASSRGAAYEQYF